This T cell receptor beta chain was identified during a study of cytomegalovirus exposure and HLA in healthy donors. In the study overall: Ancestry clustering placed around 81% of around 400 genotyped donors in the Caucasian-associated cluster. Study-wide points: With DRB1 most and HLA-C fewest, TCR association rates differed between HLA loci in a later analysis. For most TCR beta V segments, an earlier analysis put the productive rate at about 90% or about 30% of the time.

Germline V CDR1 and CDR2: SGHTA, FQGTGA. Trimming took 4 bases from V and 7 from J, leaving 17 bases between them. This CDR3 comprises 15 residues. Use of 60 Vbeta and 13 Jbeta primers characterized the PCR. The table came from immunoSEQ multiplex PCR; TCRdb's copy has only in-frame clones and leaves some out. This sample has over 140,000 clones, with roughly four fifths found just once. Points on this clone: Its antigen is unidentified.

This chain connects TRBV7-3 to TRBJ2-1; tentatively, D is TRBD2 (6 bases). Source material: PBMCs. The receptor was derived from a man aged 30-40 years in good health and CMV-seropositive. In DNA, the CDR3 is TGTGCCAGCAGCTCTCGAAGGAGGGGCATAAATGAGCAGTTCTTC. Translating gives CASSSRRRGINEQFF.